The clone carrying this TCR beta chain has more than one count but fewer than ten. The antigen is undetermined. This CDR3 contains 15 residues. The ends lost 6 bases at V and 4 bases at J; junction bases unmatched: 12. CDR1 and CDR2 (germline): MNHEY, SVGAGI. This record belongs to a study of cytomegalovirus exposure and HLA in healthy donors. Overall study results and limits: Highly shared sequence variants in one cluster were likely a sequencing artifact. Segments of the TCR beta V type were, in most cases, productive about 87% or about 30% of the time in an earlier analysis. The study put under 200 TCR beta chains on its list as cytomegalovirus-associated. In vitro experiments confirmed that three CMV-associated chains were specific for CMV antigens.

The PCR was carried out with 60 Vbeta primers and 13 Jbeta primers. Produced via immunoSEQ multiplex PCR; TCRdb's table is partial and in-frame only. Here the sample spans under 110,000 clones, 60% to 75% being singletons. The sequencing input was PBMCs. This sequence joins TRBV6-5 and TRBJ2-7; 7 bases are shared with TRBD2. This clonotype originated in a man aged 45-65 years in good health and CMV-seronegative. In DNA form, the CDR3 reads TGTGCCAGCAGACGAAACGGGGAGGGCCTATACGAGCAGTACTTC. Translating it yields CASRRNGEGLYEQYF.